This T cell receptor (beta chain) appears in the sequencing data of a study of radiation and T cells in renal cell carcinoma. General study points: Baseline intratumoral clonotype presence is unknown without pretreatment biopsies.

The table came from immunoSEQ multiplex PCR; TCRdb's copy has only in-frame clones and leaves some out. The repertoire holds 120,000 or so clones, with about 81% as singletons. V was shortened by 5 bases and J by 5 bases, with 20 bases between the two germline ends. This CDR3 is 15 amino acids long. The time point: blood 2 weeks post-SBRT. Treatment in this sample: 15 Gy SBRT to primary tumor, nephrectomy 4 weeks later. A note on this clone: What it binds is not known.

The sample here was blood, taken from a patient whose treatment included radiotherapy and nephrectomy. The chain combines TRBV5-3 with TRBJ2-7; TRBD2 is a possible D gene (6 bases). TRBV5-3 is annotated as an ORF whose role is uncertain. The TCR was taken from a man aged 45-65 years with renal cell carcinoma. In nucleotides, the CDR3 is TGTGCCAGAAGAGAACTGGCGCGGAGGGACGACGAGCAGTACTTC. It yields the protein CARRELARRDDEQYF.